This T cell receptor (beta chain) comes out of a study of OX40 agonist ivuxolimab in advanced cancers. Study background: Patients in the trial were receiving intravenous ivuxolimab every 2 weeks, at doses of 0.01 to 10 mg/kg. Partial responses were achieved by three patients: one hepatocellular carcinoma, two cutaneous melanoma. Study-level points and caveats: Relative to CD4+ cells, CD8+ T cells on average had more expanded clones.

This table comes from immunoSEQ multiplex PCR, and its TCRdb copy is limited to in-frame clones, with some not included. The data hold around 76,000 clones, with over 85% observed a single time. The CDR3 covers 15 residues. Germline loops: CDR1 SGHTA, CDR2 FQGNSA. Trimming removed 5 bases from V and 4 bases from J; junction bases left unmatched: 8. Turning to this clone: Its specificity is not known.

This sequence was found in an adult with an advanced solid tumor such as melanoma, head and neck, liver or kidney cancer. Sequences were derived from CD4+ or CD8+ T cells sorted from blood, sampled in a trial of the OX40 agonist ivuxolimab. The rearrangement joins TRBV7-2 to TRBJ1-1; 9 bases are a match to TRBD1. The CDR3 sequence: CASSPRTGAVTEAFF. The CDR3 region has the DNA TGTGCCAGCAGCCCAAGGACAGGGGCGGTCACTGAAGCTTTCTTT.